One sample yielded the 23 T cell receptor beta chains listed below, sequenced in a study of T cell clonality in common variable immunodeficiency. Notes on the study in general: Reportedly, TCR beta sequences from common variable immunodeficiency showed fewer deletions and N-nucleotide insertions.

The assay was immunoSEQ multiplex PCR, and TCRdb's table has in-frame clones only and misses some. Observed in the sample are about 20,000 clones, none of them singletons. Their antigens are not known. The sample comprised peripheral blood mononuclear cells. The receptors derive from a human donor with common variable immunodeficiency.

Concerning this clone itself: The read comes to an end 3 residues before the CDR3 does, leaving the germline J gene to fill in the end. This chain joins TRBV2 and TRBJ1-6, with 10 bases identical to TRBD1. Germline CDR1 is SNHLY and CDR2 is FYNNEI. The trim removed 8 bases at V and 10 bases at J, leaving 11 bases unmatched. The CDR3 runs 15 residues. Incomplete CDR3 DNA: TGTGCCAGCTCCCGGGACAGGGGTCTGGGGTCACCC. The encoded protein is CASSRDRGLGSP. The CDR3 as a whole reads CASSRDRGLGSPLHF.

As regards this clone: With the read ending 3 residues before the CDR3 end, the germline J gene is used to fill in that end. The chain carries TRBV7-9 and TRBJ1-5; D ambiguous. Trimming left V 4 bases short and J 2 bases short, with 12 bases between. CDR1 and CDR2 from the germline V gene are SEHNR and FQNEAQ (reference sequence). The CDR3 is 15 residues long. The CDR3 reads CASSSDGLGNQPQHF. The CDR3 bases that were read are TGTGCCAGCAGCTCCGACGGGTTGGGCAATCAGCCC. The full variable domain, its missing parts supplied by reference TRBV7-9 and TRBJ1-5, is DTGVSQNPRHKITKRGQNVTFRCDPISEHNRLYWYRQTLGQGPEFLTYFQNEAQLEKSRLLSDRFSAERPKGSFSTLEIQRTEQGDSAMYLCASSSDGLGNQPQHFGDGTRLSIL.

Turning to this clone: Read coverage stops 3 residues before the CDR3 terminus; the germline J gene supplies the remainder. The chain is built from TRBV19 and TRBJ2-5; tentative D call: TRBD2 (6 bases). This CDR3 has 13 residues. Trimming stripped 3 bases from V and 3 bases from J, with 8 bases between. Germline values: CDR1 LNHDA, CDR2 SQIVND (reference sequence). This chain's CDR3 is CASSIGGEETQYF. The part of the CDR3 DNA that was read is TGTGCCAGTAGTATCGGGGGTGAAGAGACC.

CDR3 amino acids: CAWSPRGTGNPYEQYF. Incomplete CDR3 DNA: TGTGCCTGGAGTCCCCGTGGGACAGGGAACCCCTACGAG. The rearrangement uses TRBV30 and TRBJ2-7; 9 nucleotides agree with TRBD1. The read terminates 3 residues ahead of where the CDR3 ends, so the germline J gene completes it. The CDR3 covers 16 residues. The germline V gene has CDR1 GTSNPN and CDR2 SVGIG (reference sequence). V gave up 2 bases and J gave up 2 bases; unmatched junction bases: 10.

CDR3 protein: CASGSGGPYEQYF. The sequenced CDR3 bases are TGTGCCAGCGGGTCGGGGGGTCCCTACGAG. The chain carries TRBV6-2 or TRBV6-3 and TRBJ2-7, with 7 bases matching TRBD2. Read data end 3 residues before the CDR3 end; the end is taken from the germline J gene. With 8 bases clipped from V and 2 bases from J, the junction kept 6 bases outside the gene matches. In germline, CDR1 is MNHEY, CDR2 SVGEGT. The CDR3 has 13 amino acids.

This clone is categorized as medium-sized. The read gets to within 3 residues of the CDR3 end, and the germline J gene fills in the rest. This chain links TRBV4-1 with TRBJ2-1, with 12 bases matching TRBD2. Trimming cost V 1 base and J 0 bases; bases outside gene matches: 4. Looked up from germline, CDR1 is MGHRA and CDR2 is YSYEKL. This CDR3 comprises 18 residues. The covered CDR3 bases are TGCGCCAGCAGCCAAGCTAGCGGGGGGGCTCTCTCCTACAATGAG. Its translation is CASSQASGGALSYNE. The whole CDR3 region reads CASSQASGGALSYNEQFF.

There are a few counts of this clone. The read terminates 3 residues before the CDR3 end, so the remaining end is supplied by the germline J gene. V gene TRBV6-2 or TRBV6-3 combines with J gene TRBJ2-7, with D possibly being TRBD2 (6 bases). The CDR3 length is 15 residues. Trimming shortened V by 2 bases and J by 0 bases, and 11 bases separated the two germline ends. Germline-derived CDR1 and CDR2 are MNHEY and SVGEGT. The CDR3 region is CASSYGTSSSYEQYF. Partial CDR3 DNA: TGTGCCAGCAGTTACGGGACTTCAAGCTCCTACGAG.

This clone came up a few times. The CDR3 end lies 3 residues beyond the end of the read and is filled in from the germline J gene. This chain links TRBV7-6 with TRBJ2-7; no clear D gene. Deletions cut 1 base from V and 2 bases from J, with 9 bases between. This CDR3 has 14 residues. The germline V gene has CDR1 SGHVS and CDR2 FNYEAQ. CDR3 loop: CASSLEAIPYEQYF. The sequenced CDR3 bases are TGTGCCAGCAGCTTAGAAGCGATTCCCTACGAG.

This clone was seen only a few times. The DNA ends 3 residues before the CDR3 does, and the rest of the CDR3 is filled in from the germline J gene. V usage is TRBV7-2 and J usage is TRBJ2-2; D perhaps matches TRBD1 (5 bases). V was pared by 5 bases and J by 4 bases, with 11 bases between. From germline, CDR1 is SGHTA and CDR2 FQGNSA. The CDR3 sequence is 14 residues long. The CDR3 protein is CASSPQGSTGELFF. The sequenced part of the CDR3 DNA is TGTGCCAGCAGCCCGCAGGGTTCCACCGGGGAG.

This clone showed up just a few times. Read coverage stops 3 residues before the CDR3 terminus; the germline J gene supplies the remainder. The chain uses TRBV6-2 or TRBV6-3 and TRBJ1-6; maybe TRBD1 (6 bases). Germline CDR1 and CDR2: MNHEY and SVGEGT. V lost 5 bases and J 7 bases, leaving 9 bases between the germline ends. There are 13 residues in the CDR3. The chain's CDR3 is CASSPGENSPLHF. CDR3 DNA (partial): TGTGCCAGCAGTCCAGGGGAAAATTCACCC.

Comments on this clone: The sequence runs out 3 residues before the end of the CDR3; the remainder is reconstructed from the germline J gene. This sample also contains other DNA sequences that code for the same CDR3. The V gene is TRBV7-2, the J gene TRBJ1-5, with a weak D call TRBD1 (6 bases). This CDR3 contains 14 residues. V was trimmed by 1 base and J by 4 bases, leaving 8 bases between them. CDR1 SGHTA and CDR2 FQGNSA come from the germline V gene. CDR3 DNA, as far as it was read: TGTGCCAGCAGCTTAGGGACAGCAAATCAGCCC. It specifies CASSLGTANQP. Given in full, the CDR3 is CASSLGTANQPQHF.

This clone was seen a handful of times. The read ends 3 residues before the CDR3 terminus; that terminus is restored from the germline J gene. The rearrangement uses TRBV7-9 and TRBJ1-2, with D perhaps TRBD1 (6 bases). Germline CDR1 SEHNR, CDR2 FQNEAQ (reference sequence). The CDR3 totals 14 residues. Trimming stripped 4 bases from V and 4 bases from J, with 13 bases between. The part of the CDR3 DNA that was read is TGTGCCAGCAGCTCCACAGGGAGTTCCTATGGC. It yields the protein CASSSTGSSYG. The CDR3, in full, reads CASSSTGSSYGYTF. Based on the CDR3 plus reference TRBV7-9 and TRBJ1-2, the full variable domain is DTGVSQNPRHKITKRGQNVTFRCDPISEHNRLYWYRQTLGQGPEFLTYFQNEAQLEKSRLLSDRFSAERPKGSFSTLEIQRTEQGDSAMYLCASSSTGSSYGYTFGSGTRLTVV.

As regards this clone: The DNA ends 3 residues before the CDR3 does, and the rest of the CDR3 is filled in from the germline J gene. The chain employs TRBV30 and TRBJ1-5; 8 positions agree with TRBD1. This CDR3 comprises 15 residues. With V trimmed by 2 bases and J by 2 bases, 5 bases remained unmatched. Germline assignment: CDR1 GTSNPN and CDR2 SVGIG (reference sequence). The CDR3 loop reads CAWSFWGQGNQPQHF. CDR3 DNA, as far as it was read: TGTGCCTGGAGTTTTTGGGGACAGGGCAATCAGCCC. Supplemented by reference TRBV30 and TRBJ1-5, the full variable domain reads SQTIHQWPATLVQPVGSPLSLECTVEGTSNPNLYWYRQAAGRGLQLLFYSVGIGQISSEVPQNLSASRPQDRQFILSSKKLLLSDSGFYLCAWSFWGQGNQPQHFGDGTRLSIL.

Notes on this clone: The CDR3 goes on 3 residues after the read ends, and that part is filled in from the germline J gene. This chain uses TRBV18 with TRBJ1-1; 10 nucleotides match TRBD1. CDR1 and CDR2 from the germline V gene are KGHSH and LQKENI. This CDR3 has 17 residues. The trim removed 3 bases at V and 0 bases at J, leaving 7 bases unmatched. The CDR3 spells CASSPSGTGVMNTEAFF. CDR3 DNA (partial): TGTGCCAGCTCACCGTCGGGGACAGGGGTGATGAACACTGAA.

Relative to its sample, this clone is medium-sized. The CDR3 extends 3 residues past the end of the read, so its final part is completed from the germline J gene. The genes are TRBV3-1 (or the pseudogene TRBV3-2) and TRBJ2-1; TRBD2 is a possible D gene (6 bases). This CDR3 spans 14 amino acids. V lost 1 base to trimming and J lost 6 bases, with 10 bases between them. The germline gives CDR1 LGHDT, CDR2 YNNKEL (reference sequence). The part of the CDR3 DNA that was read is TGTGCCAGCAGCCAAGGGACTACCTCCAATGAG. Amino acid sequence: CASSQGTTSNE. In full, the CDR3 reads CASSQGTTSNEQFF.

By share, this clone ranks as medium-sized. The read ends 3 residues early relative to the CDR3; the germline J gene fills the gap. The chain carries TRBV3-1 (or the pseudogene TRBV3-2) and TRBJ1-2, with D unclear. Trimming cost V 2 bases and J 1 base, with 8 bases left between them. Germline V lookup: CDR1 LGHDT, CDR2 YNNKEL (reference sequence). The CDR3 is made up of 14 amino acids. The CDR3 region is CASSQMNSNYGYTF. The part of the CDR3 DNA that was read is TGTGCCAGCAGCCAAATGAACAGTAACTATGGC.

This clone was counted a few times. With the read ending 3 residues before the CDR3 end, the germline J gene is used to fill in that end. This rearrangement joins TRBV20-1 to TRBJ2-5, with D possibly TRBD2 on 6 matching bases. V lost 3 bases and J lost 4, with 12 bases in between. Germline values: CDR1 DFQATT, CDR2 SNEGSKA (reference sequence). The CDR3 runs 13 residues. The sequenced part of the CDR3 DNA is TGCAGTGCTAGCTGGCAGGGAGGAGAGACC. Translation gives CSASWQGGET. The full CDR3 is CSASWQGGETQYF.

This clone was seen more than once but under ten times. The read is 3 residues too short to cover the CDR3 end, so that end is filled in from the germline J gene. The chain links TRBV18 to TRBJ1-3; 8 bases line up with TRBD1. Trimming took 3 bases from V and 0 from J; bases not matched to a gene: 4. The CDR3 consists of 16 residues. Looked up from germline, CDR1 is KGHSH and CDR2 is LQKENI. CDR3 amino acids: CASSPGQASSGNTIYF. Partial CDR3 DNA: TGTGCCAGCTCACCGGGACAGGCCAGCTCTGGAAACACC. Variable domain in full (rest from reference TRBV18 and TRBJ1-3): NAGVMQNPRHLVRRRGQEARLRCSPMKGHSHVYWYRQLPEEGLKFMVYLQKENIIDESGMPKERFSAEFPKEGPSILRIQQVVRGDSAAYFCASSPGQASSGNTIYFGEGSWLTVV.

With regard to this clone: Sequencing ends 3 residues short of the CDR3 end; the germline J gene provides the rest. The chain joins TRBV11-2 to TRBJ1-5, with TRBD1 as a possible D gene (6 bases). The CDR3 length is 13 residues. V lost 4 bases and J 9 bases, leaving 13 bases between the germline ends. Germline V gene sequence: CDR1 SGHAT, CDR2 FQNNGV. CDR3 DNA, as far as it was read: TGTGCCAGCAGCTCCGACAGGCAGAGGCCC. Residues: CASSSDRQRP. From start to end, the CDR3 is CASSSDRQRPQHF.

By its share, this clone is medium-sized. The read terminates 3 residues before the CDR3 end, so the remaining end is supplied by the germline J gene. The chain uses TRBV14 and TRBJ2-5; D gene unclear. CDR3 length: 14 amino acids. CDR1 is SGHDN and CDR2 is FVKESK in the germline V gene. V was shortened by 0 bases and J by 2 bases, with 7 bases between the two germline ends. The part of the CDR3 DNA that was read is TGTGCCAGCAGCCAAGACTTCCTTCAAGAGACC. Its translation: CASSQDFLQET. The whole CDR3 region reads CASSQDFLQETQYF.

Only a few counts were recorded for this clone. The sequence runs out 3 residues before the end of the CDR3; the remainder is reconstructed from the germline J gene. The V and J genes are TRBV7-9 and TRBJ2-7; D remains unclear. CDR1 is SEHNR, CDR2 FQNEAQ, per germline (reference sequence). Trimming removed 7 bases from V and 0 bases from J, with 10 bases in between. This CDR3 contains 13 residues. The sequenced CDR3 bases are TGTGCCAGCAAGCCGGTCCTCTCCTACGAG. Its translation is CASKPVLSYE. The whole CDR3 protein reads CASKPVLSYEQYF. Filled out from reference TRBV7-9 and TRBJ2-7, the complete variable domain reads DTGVSQNPRHKITKRGQNVTFRCDPISEHNRLYWYRQTLGQGPEFLTYFQNEAQLEKSRLLSDRFSAERPKGSFSTLEIQRTEQGDSAMYLCASKPVLSYEQYFGPGTRLTVT.

This clone was recorded a few times. The read finishes 3 residues shy of the CDR3 end, and the germline J gene is used to complete it. The chain joins TRBV7-2 to TRBJ2-3, with TRBD1 identical over 8 bases. CDR3 length: 16 residues. Germline-derived CDR1 and CDR2 are SGHTA and FQGNSA. Germline trimming cut 0 bases from V and 4 bases from J; bases unmatched to any gene: 6. The CDR3 DNA, read in part, is TGTGCCAGCAGCTTAGCGCAAAAACAGGGGGCAGATACG. This gives the protein CASSLAQKQGADT. The entire CDR3 protein reads CASSLAQKQGADTQYF.

Judged by abundance, this clone is medium-sized. The CDR3 goes on 3 residues after the read ends, and that part is filled in from the germline J gene. The chain joins TRBV4-2 to TRBJ2-1; 11 nucleotides agree with TRBD2. The CDR3 spans 20 residues. Germline trimming cut 4 bases from V and 8 bases from J; bases unmatched to any gene: 22. Germline V lookup: CDR1 LGHNA, CDR2 YNFKEQ. CDR3 sequence: CASSPRGVAGGDRGRDEQFF. The CDR3 bases that were read are TGTGCCAGCAGCCCCCGAGGGGTAGCGGGAGGGGACCGCGGTCGCGATGAG.